This T cell receptor (beta chain) stems from a study of read filtering for tumor transcriptome and immune sequencing. The library was built from around 400 ng RNA with molecular barcoded adaptors for alpha/delta and beta/gamma chains. MiXCR, run by TCRdb on the reads, gives a single entry per CDR3 protein. The sample carries about 30,000 distinct CDR3 sequences, approximately 17% recorded once. V lost 8 bases to trimming and J lost 2 bases; unmatched junction nucleotides: 7. From germline, CDR1 is LGHDT and CDR2 YNNKEL (reference sequence). This CDR3 is 15 amino acids long. This clonotype was seen ten or more times.

The chain is built from TRBV3-1 and TRBJ2-3; 10 bases are a match to TRBD2. The specimen sequenced was a population of CD138-negative cells sorted from bone marrow. The TCR sequence derives from a donor at least 40 years old with multiple myeloma. The CDR3 sequence: CASGPTSGSTDTQYF. In DNA form, the CDR3 reads TGTGCCAGCGGGCCGACTAGCGGGTCCACAGATACGCAGTATTTT.